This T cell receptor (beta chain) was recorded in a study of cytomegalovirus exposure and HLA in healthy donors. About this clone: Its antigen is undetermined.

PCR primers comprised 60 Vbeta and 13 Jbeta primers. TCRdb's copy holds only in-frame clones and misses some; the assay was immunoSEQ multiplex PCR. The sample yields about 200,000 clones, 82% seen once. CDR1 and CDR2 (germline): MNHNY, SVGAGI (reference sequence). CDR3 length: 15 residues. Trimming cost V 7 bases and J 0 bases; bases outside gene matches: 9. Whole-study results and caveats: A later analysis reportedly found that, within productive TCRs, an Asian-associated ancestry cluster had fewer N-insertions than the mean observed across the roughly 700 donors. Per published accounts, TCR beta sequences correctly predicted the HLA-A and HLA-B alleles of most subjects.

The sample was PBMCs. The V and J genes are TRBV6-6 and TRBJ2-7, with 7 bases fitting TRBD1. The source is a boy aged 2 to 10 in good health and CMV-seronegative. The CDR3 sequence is CASNTGQDGSYEQYF. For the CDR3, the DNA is TGTGCCAGCAACACTGGACAGGATGGCTCCTACGAGCAGTACTTC.